This T cell receptor (beta chain) was obtained from a study of T-cell memory formation after mild COVID-19. The study, taken as a whole, reports: Second-wave clones with a day 37 peak had unconfirmed SARS-CoV-2 specificity. Pre-infection memory held some responding clones, suggesting pre-existing cross-reactive T cells responded.

A note on this clonotype: Its antigen is currently unknown.

TCRdb recomputed calls from the 5' RACE reads with MiXCR, one row per CDR3 protein. The table shows 190,000 or so distinct CDR3 sequences, with 27% occurring only once. Per germline, CDR1 SQVTM and CDR2 ANQGSEA. V lost 4 bases, J lost 8 bases, and 12 bases stayed unmatched. CDR3 length: 15 residues. The sequencing input was PBMCs or a T cell subset sorted from them (not recorded which). J is TRBJ2-1 and V is TRBV29-1; 9 bases line up with TRBD1. This TCR derives from an adult woman who had mild COVID-19 (a few samples of this study predate the infection). Cell type and time point are not known. The CDR3 coding sequence is TGCAGCGTTGTGGGGGGACAGGGCTCATGGGATGAGCAGTTCTTC. It translates to CSVVGGQGSWDEQFF.